The clone carrying this T cell receptor beta chain was seen a handful of times. Its antigen is unidentified. Via MiXCR, TCRdb re-called the reads, giving one row per CDR3 protein. The repertoire has some 130,000 distinct CDR3 sequences, under 30% of them found once; the top ten carry 30% to 35%. The sample originates from a study of T cell repertoires in cytomegalovirus infection. Study at large: Evidence of both CMV infection and a matching HLA type came from public TCR beta signatures.

Broader study findings: Based on cumulative public TCR beta family frequency, carriers of CMV plus the relevant HLA were identified. Clonotype analysis showed dominance of the ex vivo response by HLA-C-restricted CMV-specific TCR beta clonotypes.

Germline V gene data show CDR1 as SNHLY and CDR2 as FYNNEI. Trimming left V 6 bases short and J 8 bases short, with 10 bases between. CDR3 length: 11 residues. This rearrangement joins TRBV2 to TRBJ1-2; D uncertain. This clonotype was obtained from a human donor in good health (CMV status not recorded). Some clones in this sample may be carry-over from other donors' samples. Sequencing used PBMCs, sequenced either directly or after in vitro stimulation (not recorded which). The CDR3 here is CASRVRGGYTF. Here the CDR3 DNA reads TGTGCCAGCAGAGTACGGGGAGGCTACACCTTC. The entire variable domain, with the rest obtained from reference TRBV2 and TRBJ1-2, is as follows: EPEVTQTPSHQVTQMGQEVILRCVPISNHLYFYWYRQILGQKVEFLVSFYNNEISEKSEIFDDQFSVERPDGSNFTLKIRSTKLEDSAMYFCASRVRGGYTFGSGTRLTVV.